The next 25 T cell receptor beta chains were all read from a single sample in a study of beta chain bispecific antibodies for T cell cancers (dated by TCRdb to the early 2020s). General conclusions and limits of the study: Every sequenced sample was a mix of normal T cells and leukemia cell line cells, and most of the targeted TRBV signal originated from the leukemia cells instead of the normal T cells.

Library creation used 5' RACE. Instrument used: Illumina MiSeq. Through fastp at Q25 and MiXCR, TCRdb rebuilt clones from the public reads, retaining in-frame beta chains. Each record represents a unique CDR3 protein, reported with the most common genes and DNA among its rows. The table for this sample lists around 9,000 distinct CDR3 sequences; 2.2% of them were counted only once. The ten largest clones represent 66% of the sample. The intended sense of this specimen's treatment or condition label: alpha-CD19 control bispecific (anti-CD19 x anti-CD3). T cells were expanded from blood mononuclear cells for 2 to 4 days using either anti-CD3 antibody OKT3 or CD3/CD28 Dynabeads. Their recognized antigens are unknown. Sequencing was performed on T cells from a healthy donor cultured with Jurkat leukemia cells, taken from a culture containing an anti-CD19 bispecific antibody. All receptors come from a human donor in good health. Some clones in this sample may be carry-over from other donors' samples.

The genes are TRBV28 and TRBJ2-7; D is uncertain. Between the trimmed V and J ends, which lost 2 bases and 4 bases, there was a span of 6 bases. CDR1 is MDHEN and CDR2 is SYDVKM in the germline V gene. The CDR3 extends over 12 amino acids. This CDR3 is CASSLPSYEQYF. The CDR3 DNA reads as TGTGCCAGCAGTTTACCCTCGTACGAGCAGTACTTC.

This clonotype was recorded at least ten times. The chain couples TRBV6-1 to TRBJ1-3; D might be TRBD1 (6 bases). The V end was cut by 3 bases, the J end by 0 bases, with 9 bases between. The CDR3 runs to 15 residues. CDR1 and CDR2 (germline): MNHNS, SASEGT. The CDR3 nucleotides are TGTGCCAGCAGTGAGGACAGCACCTCTGGAAACACCATATATTTT. Its translation: CASSEDSTSGNTIYF.

This clonotype was counted ten times or more. The J gene is TRBJ2-2, the V gene TRBV27; the D is unclear. CDR1 and CDR2 from the germline V gene are MNHEY and SMNVEV (reference sequence). Trimming pared 3 bases from V and 6 bases from J, leaving 8 bases between. The CDR3 covers 13 residues. The CDR3 nucleotides are TGTGCCAGCAGTTTCCCGGCCCCCGGGGAGCTGTTTTTT. Its translation: CASSFPAPGELFF.

This clonotype came up many times. V is TRBV7-9 and J is TRBJ2-4; 9 positions match TRBD1. Germline loops: CDR1 SEHNR, CDR2 FQNEAQ (reference sequence). The CDR3 spans 16 residues. V lost 5 bases, J lost 2 bases, and 7 bases stayed unmatched. The CDR3 sequence is CASSPVGTGTKNIQYF. The CDR3 DNA follows: TGTGCCAGCAGCCCCGTGGGGACAGGGACCAAAAACATTCAGTACTTC.

This clonotype was counted many times. This chain uses TRBV7-2 with TRBJ2-1, with 13 nucleotides matching TRBD2. V lost 1 base to trimming and J lost 3 bases; unmatched junction nucleotides: 9. The CDR3 is 19 residues long. The germline CDR1 and CDR2 sequences are SGHTA and FQGNSA. The CDR3 nucleotides read TGTGCCAGCAGCTTAGAGTCACGACTAGCGGGGGGCAACTACAATGAGCAGTTCTTC. Encoded protein: CASSLESRLAGGNYNEQFF.

This clonotype was seen repeatedly, ten times or more. The rearrangement joins TRBV11-2 to TRBJ2-1; 8 bases line up with TRBD2. Germline loops: CDR1 SGHAT, CDR2 FQNNGV. J lost 9 bases, V lost 5 bases, and 9 bases had no gene match. The CDR3 extends over 14 amino acids. CDR3 bases: TGTGCCAGCAGCCCCCCACTAGCGGACGGTGAGCAGTTCTTC. Its translation is CASSPPLADGEQFF. The full variable domain, with the rest looked up from reference TRBV11-2 and TRBJ2-1, is EAGVAQSPRYKIIEKRQSVAFWCNPISGHATLYWYQQILGQGPKLLIQFQNNGVVDDSQLPKDRFSAERLKGVDSTLKIQPAKLEDSAVYLCASSPPLADGEQFFGPGTRLTVL.

The V and J genes are TRBV6-5 and TRBJ1-5; 7 bases are shared with TRBD1. The germline V gene has CDR1 MNHEY and CDR2 SVGAGI. V trimming: 6 bases; J trimming: 6 bases; junction bases outside the gene matches: 8. This CDR3 region has 14 residues. The CDR3 coding sequence is TGTGCCAGCAGCCCTTTCGACAGGGCTCAGCCCCAGCATTTT. Amino acids: CASSPFDRAQPQHF.

This clonotype was counted ten times or more. The chain combines TRBV7-3 with TRBJ2-3; no clear D. Germline V gene sequence: CDR1 SGHTA, CDR2 FQGTGA. This CDR3 has 15 amino acids. Trimming pared 3 bases from V and 2 bases from J, leaving 12 bases between. The CDR3 DNA follows: TGTGCCAGCAGCTTTCTGAGCGTTACCACAGATACGCAGTATTTT. Translation: CASSFLSVTTDTQYF.

This clonotype was counted ten times or more. The J gene is TRBJ1-1, the V gene TRBV5-1; D may be TRBD1 (5 bases). Germline V CDR1 and CDR2: SGHRS, YFSETQ. The V gene lost 7 bases and the J gene lost 1 base, with 11 bases spanning the gap. The CDR3 is 13 amino acids. DNA of the CDR3: TGCGCCAGCCACCCGACAGAGAACACTGAAGCTTTCTTT. Protein product: CASHPTENTEAFF.

This clonotype was recorded many times. CDR3 residues: CASSLVSGANTDTQYF. DNA for the CDR3: TGCGCCAGCAGCCTAGTGTCGGGGGCCAACACAGATACGCAGTATTTT. The rearrangement uses TRBV4-1 and TRBJ2-3; perhaps D is TRBD1 or TRBD2 (6 bases each). This CDR3 is 16 amino acids long. Germline CDR1 reads MGHRA; CDR2 reads YSYEKL. The V end lost 4 bases, the J end lost 2 bases, and 16 bases lay between the germline ends.

This clonotype was recorded many times. The CDR3 nucleotides are TGCGCCAGCAGTCACGTTGGGAGACAGGGATCGAAGACCCAGTACTTC. Its protein is CASSHVGRQGSKTQYF. The chain combines TRBV5-1 with TRBJ2-5; 7 bases are shared with TRBD1. Per germline, CDR1 SGHRS and CDR2 YFSETQ. V lost 5 bases, J lost 6 bases, and 16 bases stayed unmatched. CDR3 size: 16 residues.

This clonotype was seen at least ten times. The gene calls are TRBV27 and TRBJ2-2, with TRBD2 as a possible D gene (5 bases). With 8 bases removed from V and 4 bases from J, the gap between germline ends came to 14 bases. There are 14 residues in the CDR3. Germline assignment: CDR1 MNHEY and CDR2 SMNVEV (reference sequence). Here the CDR3 reads CASRGHLSTGELFF. Here the CDR3 DNA reads TGTGCCAGCCGCGGGCACCTTAGCACCGGGGAGCTGTTTTTT.

This clonotype was counted a few times. A much larger clone differs from this one at a single base, so this may be a read error. This chain uses TRBV27 with TRBJ2-7; D is possibly TRBD1 or TRBD2 (5 bases each). The CDR3 totals 13 residues. The V gene lost 5 bases and the J gene lost 6 bases, with 14 bases spanning the gap. Germline V gene lookup returns CDR1 MNHEY and CDR2 SMNVEV (reference sequence). CDR3 nucleotide sequence: TGTGCCAGCAGTCGGGACCTTGAACGCGAGCAGTACTTC. Encoded protein: CASSRDLEREQYF.

This clonotype appeared many times. The gene calls are TRBV6-2 or TRBV6-3 and TRBJ2-1, with 9 bases fitting TRBD2. The CDR3 loop spans 16 amino acids. CDR1 is MNHEY, CDR2 SVGEGT, per germline. Losses at the gene ends were 6 bases for V and 0 bases for J; bases not matched to a gene: 6. Here the CDR3 reads CASSGGGVFSYNEQFF. In DNA, the CDR3 is TGTGCCAGCAGCGGCGGGGGGGTCTTCTCCTACAATGAGCAGTTCTTC.

This clonotype has ten or more counts. This chain connects TRBV29-1 to TRBJ1-1; 8 nucleotides line up with TRBD1. The length of the CDR3 is 15 residues. Losses at the gene ends were 6 bases for V and 4 bases for J; bases not matched to a gene: 13. Germline values: CDR1 SQVTM, CDR2 ANQGSEA. For the CDR3, the DNA is TGCAGCGTCGCAAATAGCAGGGGGCGCCTCACTGAAGCTTTCTTT. This translates into CSVANSRGRLTEAFF.

This clonotype was counted at least ten times. This sequence joins TRBV28 and TRBJ1-1; no definite D call. The germline CDR1 and CDR2 sequences are MDHEN and SYDVKM. The CDR3 runs 12 residues. V lost 1 base, J lost 4 bases, and 4 bases lay in between. The chain's CDR3 is CASSLYSTEAFF. The CDR3 DNA follows: TGTGCCAGCAGTTTATACAGCACTGAAGCTTTCTTT.

This clonotype has at least ten counts. The V and J genes are TRBV4-1 and TRBJ1-5, with a weak D call TRBD1 (6 bases). Germline V lookup: CDR1 MGHRA, CDR2 YSYEKL. The V end was cut by 0 bases, the J end by 5 bases, with 8 bases between. The CDR3 has 14 residues. This CDR3 is CASSQDPGDQPQHF. The CDR3 DNA follows: TGCGCCAGCAGCCAAGATCCAGGGGATCAGCCCCAGCATTTT.

By frequency in the sample, this clonotype is medium-sized. CDR3 residues: CASSSDAAEQYF. The CDR3 DNA sequence: TGTGCCAGCAGTTCCGACGCCGCCGAGCAGTACTTC. The genes are TRBV25-1 and TRBJ2-7; D unclear. There are 12 residues in the CDR3. Germline V lookup: CDR1 MGHDK, CDR2 SYGVNS. V was clipped by 5 bases and J by 6 bases, with 11 bases between them.

At least ten counts were recorded for this clonotype. This chain links TRBV20-1 with TRBJ1-1; tentative D call: TRBD1 (5 bases). Germline V lookup: CDR1 DFQATT, CDR2 SNEGSKA (reference sequence). The CDR3 is 15 residues long. V was trimmed by 0 bases and J by 1 base, leaving 12 bases between them. The CDR3 DNA follows: TGCAGTGCTAGAGATCTTTCGGGGGGGAACACTGAAGCTTTCTTT. This codes for CSARDLSGGNTEAFF.

The chain uses TRBV2 and TRBJ2-2; the D gene is possibly TRBD1 (6 bases). The CDR3 covers 14 residues. In germline, CDR1 is SNHLY, CDR2 FYNNEI. Deletions cut 3 bases from V and 1 base from J, with 6 bases between. The CDR3 protein is CASSEDRNTGELFF. For the CDR3, the DNA is TGTGCCAGCAGTGAGGACAGGAACACCGGGGAGCTGTTTTTT.

The J gene is TRBJ2-7, the V gene TRBV5-4, with TRBD2 identical over 7 bases. Losses at the gene ends were 0 bases for V and 4 bases for J; bases not matched to a gene: 4. Germline CDR1 is SGHNT and CDR2 is YYREEE (reference sequence). The CDR3 is 14 amino acids. CDR3 protein: CASSLGTREYEQYF. DNA for the CDR3: TGTGCCAGCAGCTTGGGGACTAGAGAATACGAGCAGTACTTC.

This clonotype has ten or more counts. The V gene is TRBV6-5, the J gene TRBJ2-1, with a weak D call TRBD1 (6 bases). With 6 bases removed from V and 0 bases from J, the gap between germline ends came to 15 bases. The CDR3 length is 16 residues. From germline, CDR1 is MNHEY and CDR2 SVGAGI. This CDR3 is CASSLTGSSSYNEQFF. The CDR3 region has the DNA TGTGCCAGCAGCCTAACAGGGTCAAGCTCCTACAATGAGCAGTTCTTC.

This clonotype was seen ten or more times. V usage is TRBV19 and J usage is TRBJ2-7; no firm D call. The CDR3 is 15 residues long. Trimming left V 1 base short and J 0 bases short, with 10 bases between. The germline gives CDR1 LNHDA, CDR2 SQIVND (reference sequence). The CDR3 sequence: CASSIAGGSSYEQYF. The CDR3 coding sequence is TGTGCCAGTAGTATAGCTGGCGGCAGCTCCTACGAGCAGTACTTC.

This clonotype has a count of ten or more. The chain is built from TRBV27 and TRBJ2-5; 9 nucleotides align to TRBD1. Germline lookup yields CDR1 MNHEY and CDR2 SMNVEV (reference sequence). The junction had 8 bases not matched to a gene; V was cut back by 10 bases and J by 5 bases. This CDR3 is 13 amino acids long. For the CDR3, the DNA is TGTGCCACCGGGACAGGGAATTCGGAGACCCAGTACTTC. It yields the protein CATGTGNSETQYF.

This clonotype was found many times. The DNA for the CDR3 is TGTGCCAGCAGCTTATCGGGGACTAGCACAGATACGCAGTATTTT. Translation gives CASSLSGTSTDTQYF. V is TRBV5-6 and J is TRBJ2-3; perhaps TRBD2 as D (6 bases). The CDR3 consists of 15 residues. Trimming removed 2 bases at V and 0 bases at J, with 10 bases between. Germline CDR1 and CDR2: SGHDT and YYEEEE.